This T cell receptor (beta chain) originates from a study of CD8 T cells in Susac syndrome. The study sequenced TCR beta in blood CD8+ and CD4+ T cells. The control group consisted of healthy donors matched for age and sex. Trimming removed 2 bases from V and 14 bases from J, with 11 bases in between. The CDR3 spans 10 residues. CDR1 is DFQATT, CDR2 SNEGSKA, per germline (reference sequence). RNA totalling about 0.5 to 1 ug underwent reverse transcription with random hexamers. TCRdb reprocessed the immunoSEQ multiplex PCR reads via MiXCR and lists one record per CDR3 protein. The sample holds 130,000 to 150,000 distinct CDR3 sequences, approximately 93% seen once.

The receptor's source is a human donor in good health. This chain uses TRBV20-1 with TRBJ2-3; D is ambiguous. Sequenced input: CD4+ T cells from PBMCs. CDR3 in DNA: TGCAGTGCTAGACCCAACGGTCTGTATTTT. Translating gives CSARPNGLYF.